The rows below give T cell receptor beta chains drawn from one sample of a study of beta chain features in type 1 diabetes. The assay was immunoSEQ multiplex PCR, and TCRdb's table has in-frame clones only and misses some. The sample gives about 700,000 clones, around 15% of which show up once; approximately 0.021% is in the top ten. The specimen sequenced was naive CD4+ T cells from blood. These receptors were collected from a man aged 18 to 30 with type 1 diabetes. Both conserved end residues are part of each CDR3. The D gene is left open where the match is weak. The size field is filled for only some rows; it gives once, few, many or a size class.

CDR3aa: CASRRWTEETQYF; CDR3nt: TGTGCCAGCAGACGATGGACAGAAGAGACCCAGTACTTC; abundance: few; j_gene: TRBJ2-5; v_gene: TRBV6-4; d_gene: -
CDR3aa: CASSLARDSEAFF; CDR3nt: TGTGCCAGCAGCTTAGCACGGGACAGTGAAGCTTTCTTT; abundance: few; j_gene: TRBJ1-1; v_gene: TRBV7-9; d_gene: TRBD1
CDR3aa: CASSPTSGGETQYF; CDR3nt: TGTGCCAGCAGTCCCACTAGCGGGGGAGAGACCCAGTACTTC; abundance: -; j_gene: TRBJ2-5; v_gene: TRBV2; d_gene: TRBD2
CDR3aa: CASSVRDSLTDTQYF; CDR3nt: TGTGCCAGCAGCGTACGGGACAGCCTCACAGATACGCAGTATTTT; abundance: -; j_gene: TRBJ2-3; v_gene: TRBV9; d_gene: TRBD1
CDR3aa: CASSLVRGSTDTQYF; CDR3nt: TGCGCCAGCAGCTTGGTCCGGGGTAGCACAGATACGCAGTATTTT; abundance: -; j_gene: TRBJ2-3; v_gene: TRBV5-1; d_gene: -
CDR3aa: CSVEPGVSGEQYF; CDR3nt: TGCAGCGTTGAACCTGGGGTTTCGGGCGAGCAGTACTTC; abundance: few; j_gene: TRBJ2-7; v_gene: TRBV29-1; d_gene: -
CDR3aa: CASSLQGAGTEAFF; CDR3nt: TGTGCCAGCAGCTTACAGGGGGCGGGCACTGAAGCTTTCTTT; abundance: few; j_gene: TRBJ1-1; v_gene: TRBV7-6; d_gene: TRBD1
CDR3aa: CAISASDGRHGANVLTF; CDR3nt: TGTGCCATCAGTGCATCGGACGGGAGACACGGGGCCAACGTCCTGACTTTC; abundance: -; j_gene: TRBJ2-6; v_gene: TRBV10-3; d_gene: -
CDR3aa: CASSLPAGGTDTQYF; CDR3nt: TGTGCCAGCAGCTTGCCAGCGGGGGGAACAGATACGCAGTATTTT; abundance: -; j_gene: TRBJ2-3; v_gene: TRBV7-6; d_gene: TRBD2
CDR3aa: CASSTLGVQETQYF; CDR3nt: TGTGCCAGTAGTACACTTGGGGTCCAAGAGACCCAGTACTTC; abundance: -; j_gene: TRBJ2-5; v_gene: TRBV19; d_gene: -
CDR3aa: CASNSRGTGGAKNIQYF; CDR3nt: TGTGCCAGCAACTCCCGGGGGACTGGAGGGGCCAAAAACATTCAGTACTTC; abundance: -; j_gene: TRBJ2-4; v_gene: TRBV28; d_gene: -
CDR3aa: CASSLEGTGYEQYF; CDR3nt: TGCGCCAGCAGCTTGGAAGGGACTGGGTACGAGCAGTACTTC; abundance: few; j_gene: TRBJ2-7; v_gene: TRBV5-1; d_gene: -
CDR3aa: CASSLGGPDEQYF; CDR3nt: TGTGCCAGCAGCTTAGGAGGGCCGGACGAGCAGTACTTC; abundance: few; j_gene: TRBJ2-7; v_gene: TRBV7-8; d_gene: -
CDR3aa: CASSPTGASSYNSPLHF; CDR3nt: TGTGCCAGCAGCCCTACCGGGGCAAGCTCCTATAATTCACCCCTCCACTTT; abundance: few; j_gene: TRBJ1-6; v_gene: TRBV9; d_gene: -
CDR3aa: CSVEEPLEAFF; CDR3nt: TGCAGCGTTGAAGAGCCCTTGGAAGCTTTCTTT; abundance: -; j_gene: TRBJ1-1; v_gene: TRBV29-1; d_gene: -
CDR3aa: CASSLSGHIYGYTF; CDR3nt: TGTGCCAGCAGCCTCTCGGGGCATATCTATGGCTACACCTTC; abundance: few; j_gene: TRBJ1-2; v_gene: TRBV7-9; d_gene: -
CDR3aa: CASSAGQGMNTEAFF; CDR3nt: TGTGCCAGCAGCGCTGGACAGGGCATGAACACTGAAGCTTTCTTT; abundance: -; j_gene: TRBJ1-1; v_gene: TRBV11-3; d_gene: TRBD1
CDR3aa: CASSPATGSNIQYF; CDR3nt: TGTGCCAGCAGCCCGGCCACCGGGTCAAACATTCAGTACTTC; abundance: -; j_gene: TRBJ2-4; v_gene: TRBV7-9; d_gene: -
CDR3aa: CASSPHTTGGHEKLFF; CDR3nt: TGTGCCAGCAGTCCACACACCACAGGGGGCCATGAAAAACTGTTTTTT; abundance: -; j_gene: TRBJ1-4; v_gene: TRBV28; d_gene: TRBD1
CDR3aa: CASSPLAGGNEQFF; CDR3nt: TGTGCCAGCAGCCCTCTAGCGGGGGGGAATGAGCAGTTCTTC; abundance: -; j_gene: TRBJ2-1; v_gene: TRBV7-8; d_gene: TRBD2
CDR3aa: CASSLGSDTQYF; CDR3nt: TGCGCCAGCAGCCTGGGGTCAGATACGCAGTATTTT; abundance: -; j_gene: TRBJ2-3; v_gene: TRBV5-1; d_gene: -
CDR3aa: CASCRGLGTEAFF; CDR3nt: TGTGCCAGTTGCAGGGGATTGGGCACTGAAGCTTTCTTT; abundance: -; j_gene: TRBJ1-1; v_gene: TRBV28; d_gene: -
CDR3aa: CAISVAGGDQPQHF; CDR3nt: TGTGCCATCAGTGTGGCAGGGGGCGATCAGCCCCAGCATTTT; abundance: -; j_gene: TRBJ1-5; v_gene: TRBV10-3; d_gene: TRBD1
CDR3aa: CASTQSPWTGRMTDTQYF; CDR3nt: TGTGCCAGCACCCAAAGCCCCTGGACAGGGCGTATGACAGATACGCAGTATTTT; abundance: -; j_gene: TRBJ2-3; v_gene: TRBV27; d_gene: TRBD1
CDR3aa: CASNKMGQQETQYF; CDR3nt: TGTGCCAGCAACAAAATGGGACAGCAAGAGACCCAGTACTTC; abundance: -; j_gene: TRBJ2-5; v_gene: TRBV6-1; d_gene: TRBD1
CDR3aa: CASSLVPTQYQETQYF; CDR3nt: TGTGCCAGCAGCTTAGTGCCGACCCAGTACCAAGAGACCCAGTACTTC; abundance: -; j_gene: TRBJ2-5; v_gene: TRBV7-9; d_gene: -
CDR3aa: CASTRGERGNEQYF; CDR3nt: TGTGCCAGCACCCGGGGGGAGCGGGGGAACGAGCAGTACTTC; abundance: few; j_gene: TRBJ2-7; v_gene: TRBV21-1; d_gene: -